The rows below give T cell receptor beta chains drawn from one sample of a study of blood T cell repertoires in COVID-19. Sequenced by immunoSEQ multiplex PCR; TCRdb stores in-frame clones only, minus some. The sample shows about 89,000 clones, roughly 90% of them seen only once. Specimen: peripheral blood. These receptors were taken from a human donor with active COVID-19. The donor label of this sample is uncertain. CDR3s leave out the opening cysteine and the closing phenylalanine or tryptophan. A clone size is listed for some rows: how often the clone was seen (once, few, many), or a class if it is expanded.

>13|NA|TRBJ1-6|TRBV11-1
ASSHGPGNNSPLH
>14|NA|TRBJ2-6|TRBV19
ASSDLGLAGANVLT
>15|NA|TRBJ2-1|TRBV3-1/TRBV3-2
ASSPTGGGVGFNEQF
>15|NA|TRBJ2-1|TRBV6-6
ASSLTTSGGSYNEQF
>14|NA|TRBJ2-7|TRBV18
ASSPLRAGGPYEQY
>15|NA|TRBJ1-5|TRBV19
ASSIGGNQYSNQPQH
>13|NA|TRBJ1-4|TRBV7-9
ASSGFREVNEKLF
>12|NA|TRBJ2-1|TRBV5-1
ASHSGALDGEQF
>13|NA|TRBJ2-3|TRBV6-6
ASSYPSSSTDTQY
>14|NA|TRBJ2-7|TRBV4-1
ASSPGTSLLRREQY
>11|NA|TRBJ1-2|TRBV18
ASSPDSDYGYT
>10|NA|TRBJ2-4|TRBV28
ASSYPGGIQY
>12|NA|TRBJ1-6|TRBV6-4
ASSRQTYNSPLH
>14|NA|TRBJ2-1|TRBV7-2
ASSLGSPGGFDEQF
>13|NA|TRBJ2-7|TRBV28
ASRTAGQSSYEQY
>13|NA|TRBJ2-5|TRBV24-1
ATSVTGQGSETQY
>14|NA|TRBJ2-5|TRBV5-1
ASSSGDRSYQETQY
>13|NA|TRBJ1-2|TRBV29-1
SVFPPGQETYGYT
>13|NA|TRBJ2-7|TRBV7-8
ASSPQGGGSGEQY
>15|NA|TRBJ2-1|TRBV9
ASSVDGGGGDGNEQF
>11|NA|TRBJ2-7|TRBV29-1
SALNRGRGEQY
>13|NA|TRBJ2-7|TRBV3-1/TRBV3-2
ASSQTPQGAYEQY
>13|NA|TRBJ2-3|TRBV4-1
ASSLRAGSADTQY
>15|once|TRBJ2-2|TRBV15
ATSRDRGRGSTGELF
>12|NA|TRBJ2-7|TRBV5-1
ASSLGTGLYEQY
>12|NA|TRBJ2-3|TRBV7-2
ASSLRAGADTQY
>11|NA|TRBJ2-5|TRBV11-2
ASSLGSQETQY
>12|NA|TRBJ1-2|TRBV20-1
SASLRGAYYGYT
>12|NA|TRBJ1-2|TRBV3-1/TRBV3-2
ASSQESGGYGYT
>12|NA|TRBJ2-7|TRBV7-9
ASSSPGSPYEQY
>10|NA|TRBJ1-1|TRBV6-5
ATFPGGTEAF
>14|NA|TRBJ1-2|TRBV9
ASNSPSGQGARGYT
>14|NA|TRBJ1-5|TRBV4-2
ARSQEAGGGDQPQH
>15|once|TRBJ2-3|TRBV3-1/TRBV3-2
ASSPLGRGALTDTQY
>11|NA|TRBJ2-3|TRBV2
ASALAGVTAQY
>11|NA|TRBJ1-1|TRBV7-9
ASSLEANTEAF
>15|once|TRBJ2-3|TRBV9
ASSVNVAGGSTDTQY
>11|NA|TRBJ2-5|TRBV12-3/TRBV12-4
ASSEDREETQY
>12|NA|TRBJ2-1|TRBV2
ASSEEAVGGEQF
>12|NA|TRBJ2-1|TRBV18
ASSPLERGNEQF
>11|NA|TRBJ2-5|TRBV5-1
ASSLDRAETQY
>14|once|TRBJ2-7|TRBV27
ASRPDPGLAGYEQY
>12|NA|TRBJ1-5|TRBV7-9
ASSSSGYNQPQH
>17|NA|TRBJ2-4|TRBV7-2
ASSEDLGLAGGAEDIQY
>11|NA|TRBJ1-2|TRBV12-3/TRBV12-4
ASRSLGGEGNT
>13|NA|TRBJ1-2|TRBV2
ASSKTGGGYGGYT
>14|NA|TRBJ2-6|TRBV6-5
ASSYGGTSGANVLT
>13|NA|TRBJ1-1|TRBV13
ASSYRGFLNTEAF
>9|NA|TRBJ1-3|TRBV6-5
ASTGGNTIY
>13|NA|TRBJ1-2|TRBV7-2
ATPRDRGREYGYT
>16|NA|TRBJ1-1|TRBV10-3
AIRYSYTGDHRNTEAF